This TCR beta chain was identified in a study of CD8 T cells in ankylosing spondylitis. Via MiXCR, TCRdb re-called the 5' RACE reads, giving one row per CDR3 protein. The sample lists hundreds of thousands of distinct CDR3 sequences; about 20% were seen once. The CDR3 runs 15 residues. J lost 9 bases, V lost 2 bases, and 11 bases had no gene match. CDR1 and CDR2 (germline): GTSNPN, SVGIG (reference sequence). The sequence derives from a female donor with ankylosing spondylitis or in good health (not recorded which). Sequencing was carried out using blood, either unsorted or a sorted T cell fraction (not recorded which). The V gene is TRBV30, the J gene TRBJ2-1; 9 bases are shared with TRBD1. In DNA, the CDR3 is TGTGCCTGGAGTAGGGACAGGGTTGCTTCGGGTGAGCAGTTCTTC. It specifies CAWSRDRVASGEQFF. Combining the CDR3 with reference TRBV30 and TRBJ2-1 gives the whole variable domain SQTIHQWPATLVQPVGSPLSLECTVEGTSNPNLYWYRQAAGRGLQLLFYSVGIGQISSEVPQNLSASRPQDRQFILSSKKLLLSDSGFYLCAWSRDRVASGEQFFGPGTRLTVL.